The 24 T cell receptor beta chains listed next were all sequenced from one sample in a study of cytomegalovirus exposure and HLA in healthy donors. Use of 60 Vbeta and 13 Jbeta primers characterized the PCR. Clones were read by immunoSEQ multiplex PCR, and TCRdb kept only the in-frame ones, dropping some. The sample has under 150,000 clones; 9.4% are singletons. Sequencing was performed on PBMCs. These receptors were taken from a male donor in good health and CMV-seronegative.

V usage is TRBV5-1 and J usage is TRBJ2-7; D is possibly TRBD2 (5 bases). V dropped 0 bases and J dropped 6 bases, with 16 bases sitting between them. CDR1 is SGHRS, CDR2 YFSETQ, per germline. This CDR3 region has 15 residues. The CDR3 bases are TGCGCCAGCAGCTTGGCTGAAAGGGCCCGGGGCGAGCAGTACTTC. Translated, it gives CASSLAERARGEQYF.

V gene TRBV7-2 combines with J gene TRBJ2-7; TRBD1 agrees at 7 bases. Germline V CDR1 and CDR2: SGHTA, FQGNSA. This CDR3 region has 13 residues. Germline trimming cut 1 base from V and 7 bases from J; bases unmatched to any gene: 4. The CDR3 DNA is TGTGCCAGCAGCTTAGGAGGGGGCGCAGAGCAGTACTTC. It is translated as CASSLGGGAEQYF. The variable domain in full, with the rest retrieved from reference TRBV7-2 and TRBJ2-7, is GAGVSQSPSNKVTEKGKDVELRCDPISGHTALYWYRQSLGQGLEFLIYFQGNSAPDKSGLPSDRFSAERTGGSVSTLTIQRTQQEDSAVYLCASSLGGGAEQYFGPGTRLTVT.

The rearrangement joins TRBV5-1 to TRBJ1-1; TRBD1 matches 9 bases. The J segment lost 1 base and the V segment lost 4 bases, leaving 5 bases of the junction unmatched. Germline loops: CDR1 SGHRS, CDR2 YFSETQ. This CDR3 spans 15 amino acids. CDR3 region: CASSTKQGANTEAFF. The CDR3 DNA reads as TGCGCCAGCAGCACTAAACAGGGGGCGAACACTGAAGCTTTCTTT.

This chain uses TRBV5-1 with TRBJ1-1, with 9 bases fitting TRBD1. Unmatched junction bases numbered 2, after V lost 3 bases and J lost 2 bases. Germline V gene data show CDR1 as SGHRS and CDR2 as YFSETQ. The CDR3 is made up of 14 amino acids. The CDR3 DNA sequence: TGCGCCAGCAGCTCGGGACAGGGCAACACTGAAGCTTTCTTT. Amino acids: CASSSGQGNTEAFF.

The V and J genes are TRBV6-5 and TRBJ1-6; a weak D match, TRBD1 (5 bases). Germline CDR1 reads MNHEY; CDR2 reads SVGAGI. Trimming removed 8 bases from V and 8 bases from J, with 13 bases in between. CDR3 size: 13 residues. This CDR3 is CASGGTKDSPLHF. The CDR3 DNA is TGTGCCAGCGGCGGGACTAAAGATTCACCCCTCCACTTT.

The chain links TRBV28 to TRBJ1-5; D remains unclear. The germline CDR1 and CDR2 sequences are MDHEN and SYDVKM. The CDR3 covers 14 residues. V was shortened by 8 bases and J by 1 base, with 12 bases between the two germline ends. The CDR3 DNA is TGTGCCAGCTACGAAAATCAGAGCAATCAGCCCCAGCATTTT. Its protein product is CASYENQSNQPQHF.

The rearrangement links TRBV28 to TRBJ2-7; 7 positions match TRBD2. The V gene end was trimmed by 3 bases and the J gene end by 1 base; junction bases not matched to a gene: 3. The CDR3 loop spans 14 amino acids. The germline V gene has CDR1 MDHEN and CDR2 SYDVKM. CDR3 in amino acids: CASSFGGGSYEQYF. CDR3 coding DNA: TGTGCCAGCAGTTTTGGGGGGGGTTCCTACGAGCAGTACTTC.

The chain carries TRBV25-1 and TRBJ2-7, with D possibly TRBD1 on 6 matching bases. This CDR3 spans 11 amino acids. Germline V gene sequence: CDR1 MGHDK, CDR2 SYGVNS. V lost 5 bases and J lost 7, with 9 bases in between. CDR3 DNA: TGTGCCAGCAGTAAAGGGGGTGAGCAGTACTTC. It codes for CASSKGGEQYF.

This clone was observed a few times. The chain links TRBV4-1 to TRBJ2-1, with 10 nucleotides matching TRBD2. This CDR3 region has 15 residues. With V trimmed by 4 bases and J by 2 bases, 2 bases remained unmatched. Germline V lookup: CDR1 MGHRA, CDR2 YSYEKL. CDR3 sequence (DNA): TGCGCCAGCAGCCCCGGACTAGCGGCCTACAATGAGCAGTTCTTC. Translation: CASSPGLAAYNEQFF.

This chain joins TRBV4-1 and TRBJ1-3; D unresolved. CDR3 length equals 15 residues. From germline, CDR1 is MGHRA and CDR2 YSYEKL. The V gene lost 2 bases and the J gene lost 4 bases, with 12 bases spanning the gap. CDR3 nucleotide sequence: TGCGCCAGCAGCCAACCGGAGGGCGGCGGAAACACCATATATTTT. Amino acids: CASSQPEGGGNTIYF.

This rearrangement joins TRBV5-5 to TRBJ2-7, with TRBD2 identical over 13 bases. The trim removed 2 bases at V and 5 bases at J, leaving 10 bases unmatched. The CDR3 is 17 residues long. Germline V gene sequence: CDR1 SGHKS, CDR2 YYEKEE (reference sequence). The CDR3 is CASSLIPGLAGRNEQYF. The CDR3 nucleotides read TGTGCCAGCAGCTTAATACCGGGACTAGCGGGAAGGAACGAGCAGTACTTC.

This clone came up a few times. V gene TRBV7-9 combines with J gene TRBJ1-1, with 10 bases that match TRBD1. CDR1 and CDR2 (germline): SEHNR, FQNEAQ (reference sequence). The CDR3 totals 15 residues. CDR3 DNA: TGTGTCTCGGCTACAGCAGACAGGGGGCCGTCTGAAGCTTTCTTT. This sequence encodes CVSATADRGPSEAFF.

This clone was detected only a few times. This chain connects TRBV6-1 to TRBJ1-6; 7 bases are a match to TRBD1. The CDR3 runs to 14 residues. Germline V lookup: CDR1 MNHNS, CDR2 SASEGT. J was trimmed by 7 bases and V by 6 bases; bases with no gene match: 6. CDR3 loop: CASRRQGENSPLHF. CDR3 bases: TGTGCCAGCAGACGACAGGGCGAAAATTCACCCCTCCACTTT.

The chain couples TRBV7-8 to TRBJ2-3; D unclear. The length of the CDR3 is 15 residues. Germline V gene data show CDR1 as SGHVS and CDR2 as FQNEAQ. V was shortened by 4 bases and J by 6 bases, with 17 bases between the two germline ends. This chain's CDR3 is CASSSRNLVGDTQYF. The CDR3 DNA reads as TGTGCCAGCAGCTCTAGGAACCTAGTCGGCGATACGCAGTATTTT.

The chain couples TRBV4-1 to TRBJ1-5; no reliable D call. The CDR3 runs to 15 residues. V gave up 1 base and J gave up 4 bases, with 11 bases separating them. Germline V gene sequence: CDR1 MGHRA, CDR2 YSYEKL. The CDR3 nucleotides read TGCGCCAGCAGCCAAGCTCGGGCGGGGAATCAGCCCCAGCATTTT. Translation: CASSQARAGNQPQHF.

CDR3 nucleotides: TGTGCCAGCAGCCAAGAATCATCTAACTATGGCTACACCTTC. It translates to CASSQESSNYGYTF. V gene TRBV4-2 combines with J gene TRBJ1-2; D gene ambiguous. The CDR3 is 14 residues long. Germline CDR1 LGHNA, CDR2 YNFKEQ. Between the trimmed V and J ends, which lost 0 bases and 0 bases, there was a span of 5 bases.

The count of this clone is one. This chain uses TRBV27 with TRBJ1-3, with D possibly TRBD1 on 5 matching bases. Germline loops: CDR1 MNHEY, CDR2 SMNVEV (reference sequence). This CDR3 comprises 14 residues. V lost 0 bases and J 2 bases, leaving 5 bases between the germline ends. Written as DNA, the CDR3 is TGTGCCAGCAGTTTATCAGGGGCTGGAAACACCATATATTTT. This encodes CASSLSGAGNTIYF.

The chain joins TRBV5-6 to TRBJ2-1; TRBD1 might be the D (6 bases). The CDR3 contains 15 residues. CDR1 and CDR2 (germline): SGHDT, YYEEEE. V was pared by 1 base and J by 7 bases, with 15 bases between. CDR3 bases: TGTGCCAGCAGCTTGTGGCAGGGGTTGGGGAATGAGCAGTTCTTC. Protein sequence: CASSLWQGLGNEQFF.

This clone has only a few counts. The V call is TRBV27, the J call TRBJ2-1, with 8 nucleotides matching TRBD2. V shed 4 bases and J 3 bases; nucleotides not matched to a gene: 8. The CDR3 is made up of 16 amino acids. CDR1 is MNHEY, CDR2 SMNVEV, per germline (reference sequence). The CDR3 sequence is CASSSAAGEFYNEQFF. CDR3 nucleotide sequence: TGTGCCAGCAGTTCGGCAGCGGGAGAATTCTACAATGAGCAGTTCTTC.

This sequence joins TRBV13 and TRBJ1-5, with D possibly TRBD1 on 5 matching bases. V lost 0 bases to trimming and J lost 1 base, with 7 bases between them. Germline CDR1 and CDR2: PRHDT and FYEKMQ (reference sequence). The CDR3 runs to 15 residues. CDR3 sequence reads: CASSLGGGSNQPQHF. The CDR3 bases are TGTGCCAGCAGCTTAGGGGGGGGGAGCAATCAGCCCCAGCATTTT.

This clone was observed a handful of times. V and J are TRBV7-2 and TRBJ1-2, with 7 bases lining up with TRBD1. CDR1 is SGHTA and CDR2 is FQGNSA in the germline V gene. V shed 5 bases, J shed 5 bases, and the junction held 8 bases outside the gene matches. This CDR3 spans 14 amino acids. For the CDR3, the DNA is TGTGCCAGCAGCCCCGTGACAGGGCAGTATGGCTACACCTTC. Amino acids: CASSPVTGQYGYTF.

The J gene is TRBJ2-3, the V gene TRBV5-6, with 7 positions matching TRBD1. The CDR3 runs 17 residues. CDR1 and CDR2 (germline): SGHDT, YYEEEE. J lost 0 bases, V lost 4 bases, and 11 bases had no gene match. CDR3 DNA: TGTGCCAGCAGCCCCGGGACAGCGCTCTTTAGCACAGATACGCAGTATTTT. This translates into CASSPGTALFSTDTQYF.

CDR3 coding DNA: TGTGCTAGTGGTTTGGGACAGGGTACACAAAATGAGCAGTTCTTC. The encoded protein is CASGLGQGTQNEQFF. This chain uses TRBV12-5 with TRBJ2-1; 7 positions agree with TRBD1. V lost 1 base to trimming and J lost 7 bases; unmatched junction nucleotides: 7. CDR1 and CDR2 (germline): LGHNT, FRNRAP. CDR3 length: 15 residues.

The rearrangement links TRBV9 to TRBJ2-3; TRBD1 aligns across 8 bases. Trimming took 4 bases from V and 6 from J; bases not matched to a gene: 4. CDR1 SGDLS and CDR2 YYNGEE come from the germline V gene. The CDR3 loop spans 13 amino acids. The CDR3 loop is CASSPGGSDTQYF. The CDR3, as DNA: TGTGCCAGCAGCCCAGGGGGCTCGGATACGCAGTATTTT. Supplemented by reference TRBV9 and TRBJ2-3, the full variable domain reads DSGVTQTPKHLITATGQRVTLRCSPRSGDLSVYWYQQSLDQGLQFLIQYYNGEERAKGNILERFSAQQFPDLHSELNLSSLELGDSALYFCASSPGGSDTQYFGPGTRLTVL.